This passage covers 24 T cell receptor beta chains from one sample sequenced in a study of naive and memory T cell subsets. The SP2 primer and nested alpha and beta constant region primers amplified ligated cDNA in four rounds. TCRdb itself ran the 5' RACE reads through MiXCR, one entry per CDR3 protein. The data show about 57,000 distinct CDR3 sequences, under 10% seen once. A UMI-containing oligonucleotide was joined by 3' ligation to the TCR cDNA template. Every receptor here comes from a female donor in good health.

This clonotype has more than one count but fewer than ten. The rearrangement uses TRBV2 and TRBJ2-2, with D perhaps matching TRBD1 (6 bases). Germline V gene lookup returns CDR1 SNHLY and CDR2 FYNNEI. The CDR3 is made up of 15 amino acids. V was trimmed by 4 bases and J by 3 bases, leaving 12 bases between them. The CDR3 DNA follows: TGTGCCAGCAGTGCCTCAGGGGCGGACACCGGGGAGCTGTTTTTT. It yields the protein CASSASGADTGELFF.

This clonotype has at least ten counts. The chain joins TRBV6-2 or TRBV6-3 to TRBJ2-7, with D perhaps TRBD1 (6 bases). Germline values: CDR1 MNHEY, CDR2 SVGEGT. This CDR3 spans 13 amino acids. V dropped 2 bases and J dropped 3 bases, with 8 bases sitting between them. CDR3 bases: TGTGCCAGCAGTTACCGGGACAACTACGAGCAGTACTTC. This codes for CASSYRDNYEQYF.

This clonotype was seen a few times. V is TRBV12-3 or TRBV12-4 and J is TRBJ2-1, with TRBD1 matching 7 bases. After removal of 6 bases from V and 3 bases from J, the junction contained 8 bases not matched to a gene. This CDR3 is built from 15 residues. The CDR3 loop is CASRGQLGVYNEQFF. The CDR3 DNA reads TGTGCCAGCAGGGGACAGCTCGGGGTCTACAATGAGCAGTTCTTC.

The genes are TRBV7-2 and TRBJ2-5, with TRBD2 identical over 10 bases. The CDR3 contains 15 residues. Germline V gene lookup returns CDR1 SGHTA and CDR2 FQGNSA. V lost 2 bases, J lost 4 bases, and 4 bases stayed unmatched. The CDR3 region is CASSLLSGGGETQYF. CDR3 nucleotides: TGTGCCAGCAGCTTATTAAGCGGGGGGGGAGAGACCCAGTACTTC. Full variable domain (rest looked up from reference TRBV7-2 and TRBJ2-5): GAGVSQSPSNKVTEKGKDVELRCDPISGHTALYWYRQSLGQGLEFLIYFQGNSAPDKSGLPSDRFSAERTGGSVSTLTIQRTQQEDSAVYLCASSLLSGGGETQYFGPGTRLLVL.

This clonotype appeared a few times. V and J are TRBV19 and TRBJ1-5; maybe TRBD1 (5 bases). This CDR3 spans 16 amino acids. V lost 7 bases and J lost 11, with 27 bases in between. Germline values: CDR1 LNHDA, CDR2 SQIVND (reference sequence). CDR3 region: CASIKGTSTAVKAQHF. CDR3 DNA sequence: TGTGCCAGTATTAAAGGTACATCGACAGCGGTAAAGGCCCAGCATTTT.

The chain combines TRBV19 with TRBJ1-6; D is perhaps TRBD1 (6 bases). The V gene's germline CDR1 is LNHDA and CDR2 SQIVND (reference sequence). Trimming shortened V by 5 bases and J by 0 bases, and 20 bases separated the two germline ends. CDR3 length: 19 amino acids. The CDR3 DNA reads as TGTGCCAGTAGTGGACCGGGACAAAGTCAGAGCTCCTATAATTCACCCCTCCACTTT. Translating gives CASSGPGQSQSSYNSPLHF.

This clonotype showed up many times. The rearrangement uses TRBV28 and TRBJ1-4, with 7 bases fitting TRBD1. CDR1 and CDR2 (germline): MDHEN, SYDVKM. V dropped 6 bases and J dropped 8; count of bases not matched to a gene: 3. The CDR3 runs to 12 residues. CDR3 residues: CASRPTGEKLFF. DNA for the CDR3: TGTGCCAGCAGACCGACAGGGGAAAAACTGTTTTTT.

This clonotype has just a few counts. This chain uses TRBV27 with TRBJ1-2, with 7 positions matching TRBD1. The CDR3 has 15 amino acids. V shed 2 bases, J shed 7 bases, and the junction held 10 bases outside the gene matches. CDR1 is MNHEY, CDR2 SMNVEV, per germline (reference sequence). The CDR3 spells CASSLTLGQGGGYTF. As DNA, the CDR3 is TGTGCCAGCAGTTTAACCTTGGGCCAGGGGGGTGGCTACACCTTC.

The V call is TRBV6-1, the J call TRBJ2-3; possible D gene TRBD2, 7 bases. V was clipped by 3 bases and J by 4 bases, with 11 bases between them. CDR1 is MNHNS, CDR2 SASEGT, per germline. This CDR3 is 14 amino acids long. The CDR3 loop reads CASSDPGGPDTQYF. CDR3 bases: TGTGCCAGCAGTGACCCCGGGGGGCCAGATACGCAGTATTTT.

This clonotype appeared many times. The genes are TRBV7-2 and TRBJ2-1; no firm D call. This CDR3 comprises 15 residues. Germline values: CDR1 SGHTA, CDR2 FQGNSA. The germline V and J ends were trimmed by 1 base and 9 bases, with 16 bases remaining between them. The CDR3 loop reads CASSLDNRVLGEQFF. Here the CDR3 DNA reads TGTGCCAGCAGCTTAGATAACCGGGTGTTGGGTGAGCAGTTCTTC.

The J gene is TRBJ2-7, the V gene TRBV5-5; the match to TRBD1 covers 9 bases. V was pared by 4 bases and J by 3 bases, with 5 bases of the junction left unmatched. Per germline, CDR1 SGHKS and CDR2 YYEKEE (reference sequence). The CDR3 consists of 14 residues. CDR3 residues: CASSPRTGDYEQYF. The DNA of the CDR3 is TGTGCCAGCAGCCCGCGGACAGGGGACTACGAGCAGTACTTC.

The sample holds many counts of this clonotype. The rearrangement uses TRBV7-2 and TRBJ1-5; 8 bases agree with TRBD1. V shed 5 bases and J 4 bases; nucleotides not matched to a gene: 10. The CDR3 totals 16 residues. Germline V gene sequence: CDR1 SGHTA, CDR2 FQGNSA. This chain's CDR3 is CASSKGQGAPNQPQHF. The DNA of the CDR3 is TGTGCCAGCAGCAAAGGGCAGGGGGCTCCTAATCAGCCCCAGCATTTT. The full variable domain, rest sourced from reference TRBV7-2 and TRBJ1-5, is GAGVSQSPSNKVTEKGKDVELRCDPISGHTALYWYRQSLGQGLEFLIYFQGNSAPDKSGLPSDRFSAERTGGSVSTLTIQRTQQEDSAVYLCASSKGQGAPNQPQHFGDGTRLSIL.

In its sample, this clonotype was seen many times. This chain connects TRBV5-1 to TRBJ2-1; D is unresolved. The length of the CDR3 is 16 residues. The V gene lost 2 bases and the J gene lost 0 bases, with 12 bases spanning the gap. Germline CDR1 SGHRS, CDR2 YFSETQ. In nucleotides, the CDR3 is TGCGCCAGCAGCTTCACTCTTTCAATCTCCTACAATGAGCAGTTCTTC. Residues: CASSFTLSISYNEQFF.

This clonotype was counted ten times or more. The chain joins TRBV29-1 to TRBJ2-1, with 9 bases lining up with TRBD1. Germline assignment: CDR1 SQVTM and CDR2 ANQGSEA. The CDR3 is 13 residues long. Germline trimming cut 8 bases from V and 8 bases from J; bases unmatched to any gene: 10. As DNA, the CDR3 is TGCAGCCTGGGCAAGGGACAGGGATATGAGCAGTTCTTC. Amino acid sequence: CSLGKGQGYEQFF.

This clonotype was picked up a small number of times. The chain links TRBV28 to TRBJ2-6; 7 bases agree with TRBD2. V lost 3 bases and J lost 2; bases outside the gene matches: 4. This CDR3 is 16 amino acids long. Germline lookup yields CDR1 MDHEN and CDR2 SYDVKM. The CDR3 protein is CASSLVGGTGANVLTF. The DNA of the CDR3 is TGTGCCAGCAGTTTGGTCGGGGGGACTGGGGCCAACGTCCTGACTTTC.

This clonotype was seen only a few times. A much larger clonotype is one base distant, so this may be a read error. The gene calls are TRBV12-3 or TRBV12-4 and TRBJ1-2, with D possibly TRBD1 on 6 matching bases. This CDR3 comprises 14 residues. The CDR3 sequence is CASSWTDFLAGDTF. DNA of the CDR3: TGTGCCAGCAGTTGGACAGATTTCCTCGCTGGCGACACCTTC.

The J gene is TRBJ2-5, the V gene TRBV12-3 or TRBV12-4; D remains unclear. The CDR3 is 16 amino acids. The germline V and J ends were trimmed by 3 bases and 1 base, with 15 bases remaining between them. CDR3 nucleotide sequence: TGTGCCAGCAGTTTCTCGTATGGTGTAACCCAAGAGACCCAGTACTTC. Translated: CASSFSYGVTQETQYF.

The chain combines TRBV29-1 with TRBJ2-7; weak D call: TRBD2 (6 bases). CDR1 is SQVTM, CDR2 ANQGSEA, per germline. Trimming took 7 bases from V and 10 from J, leaving 14 bases between them. There are 10 residues in the CDR3. This chain's CDR3 is CSAGDSPQYF. The CDR3 bases are TGCAGCGCGGGGGACTCCCCCCAGTACTTC.

This rearrangement joins TRBV20-1 to TRBJ2-3; TRBD2 aligns across 9 bases. The CDR3 runs 16 residues. Losses at the gene ends were 0 bases for V and 4 bases for J; bases not matched to a gene: 8. The germline CDR1 and CDR2 sequences are DFQATT and SNEGSKA (reference sequence). CDR3 in amino acids: CSARDLWRGGPDTQYF. Written as DNA, the CDR3 is TGCAGTGCTAGAGATCTCTGGCGGGGGGGCCCAGATACGCAGTATTTT.

At least ten counts were recorded for this clonotype. The V and J genes are TRBV6-6 and TRBJ1-1, with 7 bases fitting TRBD1. With 4 bases clipped from V and 11 bases from J, the junction kept 10 bases outside the gene matches. This CDR3 comprises 13 residues. In germline, CDR1 is MNHNY, CDR2 SVGAGI (reference sequence). Written as DNA, the CDR3 is TGTGCCAGCAGTTCGTTCAGGGGGTGGAGCGCTTTCTTT. The encoded protein is CASSSFRGWSAFF.

This clonotype was observed at least ten times. This chain links TRBV5-5 with TRBJ1-1; TRBD1 is a possible D gene (6 bases). The CDR3 has 15 amino acids. Germline values: CDR1 SGHKS, CDR2 YYEKEE (reference sequence). V dropped 1 base and J dropped 1 base, with 11 bases sitting between them. In DNA form, the CDR3 reads TGTGCCAGCAGCTTGACAGGGCAGAGGAACACTGAAGCTTTCTTT. The encoded protein is CASSLTGQRNTEAFF. The full variable domain, completed using reference TRBV5-5 and TRBJ1-1, is DAGVTQSPTHLIKTRGQQVTLRCSPISGHKSVSWYQQVLGQGPQFIFQYYEKEERGRGNFPDRFSARQFPNYSSELNVNALLLGDSALYLCASSLTGQRNTEAFFGQGTRLTVV.

This clonotype was observed at least ten times. The rearrangement joins TRBV4-3 to TRBJ1-1, with no clear D. Germline loops: CDR1 LGHNA, CDR2 YSLEER. V gave up 1 base and J gave up 2 bases, with 11 bases separating them. The CDR3 consists of 15 residues. The CDR3 bases are TGCGCCAGCAGCCAAGTAAGGCAGCCCAACACTGAAGCTTTCTTT. The encoded protein is CASSQVRQPNTEAFF.

This clonotype occurred a few times. This sequence joins TRBV3-1 and TRBJ2-7; 8 bases are shared with TRBD1. V lost 4 bases to trimming and J lost 3 bases; unmatched junction nucleotides: 8. The CDR3 length is 15 residues. Germline V gene data show CDR1 as LGHDT and CDR2 as YNNKEL (reference sequence). CDR3 DNA: TGTGCCAGCAGCCCACGGACAGGGAAAGGCTACGAGCAGTACTTC. Its translation is CASSPRTGKGYEQYF.

The J gene is TRBJ2-3, the V gene TRBV7-3; no clear D gene. Trimming stripped 1 base from V and 5 bases from J, with 16 bases between. In germline, CDR1 is SGHTA, CDR2 FQGTGA. This CDR3 has 16 residues. The CDR3 nucleotides read TGTGCCAGCAGCTTAAGCACACCCGTTACTGGAGATACGCAGTATTTT. Amino acid sequence: CASSLSTPVTGDTQYF.